Shown below are 25 T cell receptor beta chains from a single sample sequenced in a study of blood T cell repertoires in COVID-19. Generated by immunoSEQ multiplex PCR, the TCRdb table keeps only in-frame clones and is missing some. The table records tens of thousands of clones, 92% of them present only once. The sequencing input was peripheral blood. The receptor set was obtained from a man aged 50 to 60 with active COVID-19.

Points on this clone: One junction end disagrees with the germline gene, perhaps due to a read error. The chain is built from TRBV7-7 and TRBJ2-5, with 8 bases lining up with TRBD2. Per the germline V gene, CDR1 is SSHAT and CDR2 is FNYEAQ (reference sequence). The CDR3 spans 13 residues. CDR3 sequence: CASSQGGGETQYF. The DNA for the CDR3 is TGTGCTAGCAGCCAGGGCGGGGGGGAGACCCAGTACTTC.

Details on this clone: Other DNA sequences in this specimen translate into the identical CDR3. The chain uses TRBV18 and TRBJ1-1; TRBD1 matches 8 bases. J lost 1 base, V lost 3 bases, and 1 base had no gene match. The CDR3 length is 14 residues. Germline CDR1 KGHSH, CDR2 LQKENI. The CDR3 DNA follows: TGTGCCAGCTCACCCGACAGGGGGAACACTGAAGCTTTCTTT. Translated, it gives CASSPDRGNTEAFF. Full variable domain (outside the CDR3, taken from reference TRBV18 and TRBJ1-1): NAGVMQNPRHLVRRRGQEARLRCSPMKGHSHVYWYRQLPEEGLKFMVYLQKENIIDESGMPKERFSAEFPKEGPSILRIQQVVRGDSAAYFCASSPDRGNTEAFFGQGTRLTVV.

The chain recombines TRBV11-3 with TRBJ1-1; weak D call: TRBD1 (6 bases). The CDR3 sequence is 16 residues long. CDR1 is SGHNT, CDR2 YENEEA, per germline. V lost 6 bases, J lost 4 bases, and 21 bases lay in between. CDR3 DNA sequence: TGTGCCAGCAGACTATCCTCTCCAGGACAGTCCACTGAAGCTTTCTTT. Encoded protein: CASRLSSPGQSTEAFF.

The chain combines TRBV12-3 or TRBV12-4 with TRBJ1-5, with unresolved D. This CDR3 spans 13 amino acids. The ends were cut back, 6 bases at V and 7 bases at J, with 13 bases in the middle. CDR3 in amino acids: CASSPSRGQPQHF. CDR3 bases: TGTGCCAGCAGCCCCTCCCGGGGACAGCCCCAGCATTTT.

V and J are TRBV5-1 and TRBJ2-3; 12 nucleotides match TRBD2. Germline CDR1 SGHRS, CDR2 YFSETQ. The trim removed 1 base at V and 4 bases at J, leaving 4 bases unmatched. The CDR3 extends over 16 amino acids. As DNA, the CDR3 is TGCGCCAGCAGCTTGTCACTAGCGGGGGGCTCAGATACGCAGTATTTT. As protein: CASSLSLAGGSDTQYF.

The chain combines TRBV5-1 with TRBJ2-1, with 7 bases identical to TRBD1. Germline CDR1 and CDR2: SGHRS and YFSETQ. V dropped 2 bases and J dropped 1; count of bases not matched to a gene: 3. The CDR3 has 15 residues. The CDR3 bases are TGCGCCAGCAGCTTACAGGGGTGGTCCTACAATGAGCAGTTCTTC. Its protein product is CASSLQGWSYNEQFF.

The chain couples TRBV20-1 to TRBJ2-7; no clear D. Trimming took 5 bases from V and 6 from J, leaving 8 bases between them. The CDR3 loop spans 10 amino acids. Germline values: CDR1 DFQATT, CDR2 SNEGSKA (reference sequence). CDR3 amino acids: CSAPTREQYF. As DNA, the CDR3 is TGCAGTGCTCCCACTCGCGAGCAGTACTTC.

The chain joins TRBV2 to TRBJ2-3; 9 nucleotides match TRBD1. Germline V lookup: CDR1 SNHLY, CDR2 FYNNEI. Trimming removed 7 bases from V and 4 bases from J; junction bases left unmatched: 12. CDR3 length: 16 residues. CDR3 amino acids: CASTLQGQGFADTQYF. CDR3 bases: TGTGCCAGCACCCTGCAGGGACAGGGTTTTGCAGATACGCAGTATTTT.

This rearrangement joins TRBV2 to TRBJ1-5; a possible D gene is TRBD1 (6 bases). The CDR3 has 17 residues. Trimming cost V 3 bases and J 4 bases, with 19 bases left between them. The germline V gene encodes CDR1 SNHLY and CDR2 FYNNEI. This chain's CDR3 is CASSDPSQGIANQPQHF. In DNA form, the CDR3 reads TGTGCCAGCAGTGATCCCTCCCAGGGGATAGCAAATCAGCCCCAGCATTTT.

The chain employs TRBV4-1 and TRBJ2-1, with 8 bases matching TRBD2. With V trimmed by 4 bases and J by 8 bases, 13 bases remained unmatched. This CDR3 spans 16 amino acids. Germline V CDR1 and CDR2: MGHRA, YSYEKL. CDR3 nucleotides: TGCGCCAGCAGCCCGACTGGGACTAGTCGGTTCGATGAGCAGTTCTTC. Translation: CASSPTGTSRFDEQFF.

V usage is TRBV6-5 and J usage is TRBJ1-4, with TRBD1 matching 8 bases. With 10 bases clipped from V and 3 bases from J, the junction kept 7 bases outside the gene matches. This CDR3 region has 14 residues. CDR1 and CDR2 (germline): MNHEY, SVGAGI. The DNA of the CDR3 is TGTGCCACCAAACAGGGGGTGTCTAATGAAAAACTGTTTTTT. This sequence encodes CATKQGVSNEKLFF.

V gene TRBV11-3 combines with J gene TRBJ2-7, with D unresolved. The CDR3 sequence is 14 residues long. V lost 4 bases and J lost 0, with 10 bases in between. Germline CDR1 is SGHNT and CDR2 is YENEEA. The DNA of the CDR3 is TGTGCCAGCAGCTGGGCAGGCAGCTCCTACGAGCAGTACTTC. Protein product: CASSWAGSSYEQYF.

The J gene is TRBJ1-6, the V gene TRBV27; tentatively, D is TRBD1 (6 bases). The CDR3 covers 15 residues. Germline V lookup: CDR1 MNHEY, CDR2 SMNVEV (reference sequence). Trimming cost V 7 bases and J 13 bases, with 23 bases left between them. CDR3 coding DNA: TGTGCCAGCACCTTGACAGGCGGGCCAAGGATGCCCCTCCACTTT. Protein sequence: CASTLTGGPRMPLHF.

This chain joins TRBV11-2 and TRBJ1-1; D gene uncertain. The CDR3 is made up of 12 amino acids. Germline V gene lookup returns CDR1 SGHAT and CDR2 FQNNGV. Trimming took off 0 bases at V and 6 bases at J, with 5 bases between the two ends. The CDR3 region has the DNA TGTGCCAGCAGCTTAGATTACTCTGAAGCTTTCTTT. Translating gives CASSLDYSEAFF.

The V call is TRBV7-2, the J call TRBJ1-2; TRBD1 matches at 7 bases. CDR1 and CDR2 from the germline V gene are SGHTA and FQGNSA. The length of the CDR3 is 13 residues. V lost 5 bases to trimming and J lost 8 bases; unmatched junction nucleotides: 8. CDR3 in amino acids: CASSGDSSRGYTF. The CDR3 bases are TGTGCCAGCAGCGGGGACAGCAGCAGAGGCTACACCTTC. Variable domain in full (rest from reference TRBV7-2 and TRBJ1-2): GAGVSQSPSNKVTEKGKDVELRCDPISGHTALYWYRQSLGQGLEFLIYFQGNSAPDKSGLPSDRFSAERTGGSVSTLTIQRTQQEDSAVYLCASSGDSSRGYTFGSGTRLTVV.

V and J are TRBV5-5 and TRBJ2-7, with 15 bases fitting TRBD2. Germline lookup yields CDR1 SGHKS and CDR2 YYEKEE (reference sequence). V gave up 4 bases and J gave up 4 bases; unmatched junction bases: 6. CDR3 length equals 16 residues. This chain's CDR3 is CASSTGTSGRIYEQYF. The CDR3 DNA reads TGTGCCAGCAGCACCGGGACTAGCGGGAGGATATACGAGCAGTACTTC.

CDR3 sequence: CASSAIETAAGKLFF. The DNA for the CDR3 is TGTGCCAGCAGTGCGATAGAGACAGCTGCCGGAAAACTGTTTTTT. This rearrangement joins TRBV11-2 to TRBJ1-4; D may be TRBD1 (5 bases). CDR1 SGHAT and CDR2 FQNNGV come from the germline V gene. The CDR3 is 15 amino acids. V was shortened by 6 bases and J by 10 bases, with 21 bases between the two germline ends.

V usage is TRBV2 and J usage is TRBJ2-7, with D unclear. Germline-derived CDR1 and CDR2 are SNHLY and FYNNEI. Trimming pared 6 bases from V and 4 bases from J, leaving 4 bases between. The CDR3 runs to 10 residues. The CDR3 coding sequence is TGTGCCAGCAGATCTTACGAGCAGTACTTC. As protein: CASRSYEQYF.

The gene calls are TRBV2 and TRBJ2-7; possibly TRBD2 for D (6 bases). CDR1 SNHLY and CDR2 FYNNEI come from the germline V gene. CDR3 length: 14 residues. Trimming took off 4 bases at V and 7 bases at J, with 17 bases between the two ends. CDR3 loop: CASSGGLELAEQYF. The CDR3 nucleotides are TGTGCCAGCAGTGGGGGACTTGAATTGGCGGAGCAGTACTTC.

This chain connects TRBV5-1 to TRBJ2-3; 11 bases map to TRBD1. The J segment lost 6 bases and the V segment lost 4 bases, leaving 16 bases of the junction unmatched. There are 18 residues in the CDR3. Germline V gives CDR1 SGHRS, CDR2 YFSETQ. CDR3 protein: CASSLGQGAGNNMDTQYF. The CDR3 DNA follows: TGCGCCAGCAGCCTTGGACAGGGGGCGGGAAACAATATGGATACGCAGTATTTT.

The chain employs TRBV20-1 and TRBJ2-1; the D gene is possibly TRBD2 (6 bases). This CDR3 has 11 amino acids. CDR1 is DFQATT, CDR2 SNEGSKA, per germline (reference sequence). With 7 bases removed from V and 5 bases from J, the gap between germline ends came to 9 bases. The CDR3 spells CSVGGHNEQFF. In DNA, the CDR3 is TGCAGTGTCGGGGGACACAATGAGCAGTTCTTC.

The gene calls are TRBV4-2 and TRBJ2-1; TRBD2 agrees at 7 bases. J lost 4 bases, V lost 2 bases, and 11 bases had no gene match. The CDR3 has 17 residues. The V gene's germline CDR1 is LGHNA and CDR2 YNFKEQ. The CDR3: CASSQKTGRELYNEQFF. Written as DNA, the CDR3 is TGTGCCAGCAGCCAAAAGACGGGGCGGGAGTTGTACAATGAGCAGTTCTTC.

The chain joins TRBV3-1 (or the pseudogene TRBV3-2) to TRBJ2-5, with D perhaps TRBD1 (6 bases). Germline V gives CDR1 LGHDT, CDR2 YNNKEL (reference sequence). The V end was cut by 0 bases, the J end by 2 bases, with 13 bases between. The CDR3 has 16 residues. This chain's CDR3 is CASSQDMDRGQETQYF. Here the CDR3 DNA reads TGTGCCAGCAGCCAAGACATGGACAGAGGACAAGAGACCCAGTACTTC.

The chain is built from TRBV5-8 and TRBJ1-1; 7 bases align to TRBD1. CDR1 is SGHTS, CDR2 YDEGEE, per germline. The V gene end was trimmed by 5 bases and the J gene end by 4 bases; junction bases not matched to a gene: 5. This CDR3 is built from 13 residues. DNA for the CDR3: TGTGCCAGCAGTTCGACAGGGTTCACTGAAGCTTTCTTT. Its protein is CASSSTGFTEAFF.

The rearrangement joins TRBV18 to TRBJ1-4, with a weak D call TRBD1 (6 bases). V was pared by 3 bases and J by 4 bases, with 21 bases between. The germline gives CDR1 KGHSH, CDR2 LQKENI. This CDR3 has 18 residues. The CDR3 DNA reads as TGTGCCAGCTCACCCCTGATTTCAGGGGACGCGGGTAATGAAAAACTGTTTTTT. Protein product: CASSPLISGDAGNEKLFF.